The clone carrying this T cell receptor (beta chain) was counted a single time. The sample belongs to a study of blood T cell repertoires in COVID-19. For the study at large: Researchers got acute and convalescent COVID-19 samples from the United States, Italy and Spain. T cells, B-cell-depleted T cells, or PBMCs supplied cDNA or gDNA.

Authors' processing steps: For nucleated cells, counts were estimated from reference gene primer amplification. Assay used: immunoSEQ multiplex PCR; TCRdb lists only in-frame clones, some missing. That table is the source of V, J and clone size, and D and trimming were worked out from the DNA. Of 120,000 or so clones in the sample, 87% are singletons; the top ten hold approximately 3.3%. The CDR3 spans 15 residues. The J segment lost 9 bases and the V segment lost 6 bases, leaving 11 bases of the junction unmatched. Per germline, CDR1 MNHEY and CDR2 SMNVEV (reference sequence). The sequenced sample was peripheral blood. The TCR comes from a woman between 55 and 75 years old with acute or convalescent COVID-19. J is TRBJ2-1 and V is TRBV27, with 10 positions matching TRBD2. The CDR3 DNA reads TGTGCCAGCAGATCAAGGACTAGCGGATACGGTGAGCAGTTCTTC. Residues: CASRSRTSGYGEQFF.